This is a list of T cell receptor beta chains from one sample in a study of blood T cell repertoires in COVID-19. Some clones are missing from TCRdb's copy, which holds only in-frame ones; the method was immunoSEQ multiplex PCR. The sample includes approximately 54,000 clones, 65% to 90% of them seen just once. The sample was peripheral blood. Receptors were obtained from a human donor in a cohort sampled during active COVID-19. Each CDR3 is given with its conserved first and last residue. Each record gives: D gene, J gene, clone size, V gene, CDR3 DNA, CDR3 protein. A D gene is named only where the DNA matches it firmly. A row's size may be missing; if present it is once, few, many or a size class.

d_gene: -
j_gene: TRBJ2-7
abundance: -
v_gene: TRBV20-1
CDR3nt: TGCATGGCAGGCTACGAGCAGTACTTC
CDR3aa: CMAGYEQYF

d_gene: -
j_gene: TRBJ2-2
abundance: -
v_gene: TRBV30
CDR3nt: TGTGCCTGGAGCGCTTTAAGGGGCGGGGAGCTGTTTTTT
CDR3aa: CAWSALRGGELFF

d_gene: -
j_gene: TRBJ2-5
abundance: -
v_gene: TRBV11-2
CDR3nt: TGTGCCAGCAGCTCGAGACTAGGAACGCTAGAGACCCAGTACTTC
CDR3aa: CASSSRLGTLETQYF

d_gene: -
j_gene: TRBJ1-3
abundance: -
v_gene: TRBV6-5
CDR3nt: TGTGCCAGCAGTTCCACAGGGACTGGAAACACCATATATTTT
CDR3aa: CASSSTGTGNTIYF

d_gene: -
j_gene: TRBJ1-2
abundance: -
v_gene: TRBV5-4
CDR3nt: TGTGCCAGCAGCTTTGCGGGGGCGAATGGCTACACCTTC
CDR3aa: CASSFAGANGYTF

d_gene: -
j_gene: TRBJ1-5
abundance: -
v_gene: TRBV29-1
CDR3nt: TGCAGCGCGACTGGAGGCGACAATCAGCCCCAGCATTTT
CDR3aa: CSATGGDNQPQHF

d_gene: TRBD2
j_gene: TRBJ2-1
abundance: -
v_gene: TRBV6-4
CDR3nt: TGTGCCAGCAGTGGGCGTTCTAGCGGGGTGAATGAGCAGTTCTTC
CDR3aa: CASSGRSSGVNEQFF

d_gene: -
j_gene: TRBJ2-1
abundance: -
v_gene: TRBV5-1
CDR3nt: TGCGCCAGCAGCCCGGACAGTGAGCAGTTCTTC
CDR3aa: CASSPDSEQFF

d_gene: -
j_gene: TRBJ1-5
abundance: -
v_gene: TRBV5-4
CDR3nt: TGTGCCAGCAGCTTGATGGCGGTGTACGGCAATCAGCCCCAGCATTTT
CDR3aa: CASSLMAVYGNQPQHF

d_gene: -
j_gene: TRBJ2-3
abundance: -
v_gene: TRBV7-9
CDR3nt: TGTGCCAGCACCTTAGAGGGGAGCACAGATACGCAGTATTTT
CDR3aa: CASTLEGSTDTQYF

d_gene: TRBD2
j_gene: TRBJ2-7
abundance: -
v_gene: TRBV7-8
CDR3nt: TGTGCCAGCAGCCAAGTCGGCGGGAGTTTTAACGAGCAGTACTTC
CDR3aa: CASSQVGGSFNEQYF

d_gene: -
j_gene: TRBJ1-5
abundance: -
v_gene: TRBV15
CDR3nt: TGTGCCACCAGCAGGGGGGGAGAGTATCAGCCCCAGCATTTT
CDR3aa: CATSRGGEYQPQHF

d_gene: TRBD1
j_gene: TRBJ1-3
abundance: -
v_gene: TRBV14
CDR3nt: TGTGCCAGCAGCCCCCGGGACAGGGGGCGGAACACCATATATTTT
CDR3aa: CASSPRDRGRNTIYF

d_gene: -
j_gene: TRBJ2-2
abundance: few
v_gene: TRBV19
CDR3nt: TGTGCCAGTAAAGAAGGGGGGAACACCGGGGAGCTGTTTTTT
CDR3aa: CASKEGGNTGELFF

d_gene: TRBD1
j_gene: TRBJ2-2
abundance: -
v_gene: TRBV5-5
CDR3nt: TGTGCCAGCAGCCCTGAGACAGGGCTGGGCACCGGGGAGCTGTTTTTT
CDR3aa: CASSPETGLGTGELFF

d_gene: -
j_gene: TRBJ1-5
abundance: -
v_gene: TRBV18
CDR3nt: TGTGCCAGCTCACCAGGGGAGGATCAGCCCCAGCATTTT
CDR3aa: CASSPGEDQPQHF

d_gene: -
j_gene: TRBJ1-1
abundance: -
v_gene: TRBV23-1
CDR3nt: TGCGCCAGCAGTCGGACACCCGACACTGAAGCTTTCTTT
CDR3aa: CASSRTPDTEAFF

d_gene: TRBD1
j_gene: TRBJ1-1
abundance: -
v_gene: TRBV12-5
CDR3nt: TGTGCTAGTGGTCCGCCTCTGTTTTGGACAGGGAACACTGAAGCTTTCTTT
CDR3aa: CASGPPLFWTGNTEAFF

d_gene: -
j_gene: TRBJ1-1
abundance: -
v_gene: TRBV11-3
CDR3nt: TGTGCCAGCAGCTTACAGAACACTGAAGCTTTCTTT
CDR3aa: CASSLQNTEAFF

d_gene: TRBD2
j_gene: TRBJ2-7
abundance: -
v_gene: TRBV6-5
CDR3nt: TGTGCCAGCACCGACTCGGGGGGCGAGCAGTACTTC
CDR3aa: CASTDSGGEQYF

d_gene: -
j_gene: TRBJ2-2
abundance: -
v_gene: TRBV9
CDR3nt: TGTGCCAGCAGCGTTAGCGCTGGCGGGGAGCTGTTTTTT
CDR3aa: CASSVSAGGELFF

d_gene: TRBD1
j_gene: TRBJ2-7
abundance: -
v_gene: TRBV5-1
CDR3nt: TGCGCCAGCAGGTTGGCAGGACAGGTGAATTACGAGCAGTACTTC
CDR3aa: CASRLAGQVNYEQYF

d_gene: -
j_gene: TRBJ1-1
abundance: -
v_gene: TRBV5-8
CDR3nt: TGTGCCAGCAGCTTGGCTTTAGAGTTTGGTGAAGCTTTCTTT
CDR3aa: CASSLALEFGEAFF

d_gene: -
j_gene: TRBJ2-5
abundance: -
v_gene: TRBV20-1
CDR3nt: TGCAGTGCTAGTGCAGGGCTAGAGACCCAGTACTTC
CDR3aa: CSASAGLETQYF

d_gene: -
j_gene: TRBJ2-6
abundance: -
v_gene: TRBV5-1
CDR3nt: TGCGCCAGCACATCGAAACAGGGTAGTTATGGGGCCAACGTCCTGACTTTC
CDR3aa: CASTSKQGSYGANVLTF

d_gene: -
j_gene: TRBJ2-3
abundance: -
v_gene: TRBV5-1
CDR3nt: TGCGCCAGCAGCTCGGGAGCAGGGCTGGGAACAGATACGCAGTATTTT
CDR3aa: CASSSGAGLGTDTQYF

d_gene: TRBD2
j_gene: TRBJ2-7
abundance: -
v_gene: TRBV5-1
CDR3nt: TGCGCCAGCAGCCCGGGGACTAGCGCCGTCTACGAGCAGTACTTC
CDR3aa: CASSPGTSAVYEQYF

d_gene: -
j_gene: TRBJ1-2
abundance: -
v_gene: TRBV28
CDR3nt: TGTGCCAGCAGCCCCACAACTAACTATGGCTACACCTTC
CDR3aa: CASSPTTNYGYTF

d_gene: -
j_gene: TRBJ1-4
abundance: -
v_gene: TRBV5-4
CDR3nt: TGTGCCAGCAGCACCCGACAGACAACTAATGAAAAACTGTTTTTT
CDR3aa: CASSTRQTTNEKLFF

d_gene: -
j_gene: TRBJ1-6
abundance: -
v_gene: TRBV30
CDR3nt: TGTGCCCATCGGACAGTCTATAATTCACCCCTCCACTTT
CDR3aa: CAHRTVYNSPLHF

d_gene: TRBD2
j_gene: TRBJ2-1
abundance: once
v_gene: TRBV7-2
CDR3nt: TGTGCCAGCAGCGCCCGACTAGCTCTCAATGAGCAGTTCTTC
CDR3aa: CASSARLALNEQFF

d_gene: TRBD1
j_gene: TRBJ2-1
abundance: -
v_gene: TRBV30
CDR3nt: TGTGCCTGGACCAAACAGGGGGGAGCCAATGAGCAGTTCTTC
CDR3aa: CAWTKQGGANEQFF

d_gene: TRBD2
j_gene: TRBJ2-7
abundance: few
v_gene: TRBV9
CDR3nt: TGTGCCAGCAGCGTGCGGTCTAGCGGGAGAGGGGAGCAGTACTTC
CDR3aa: CASSVRSSGRGEQYF

d_gene: TRBD2
j_gene: TRBJ2-3
abundance: -
v_gene: TRBV5-4
CDR3nt: TGTGCCAGCAGCCTGACGGGACTAGCGGGAGGGGCAGATACGCAGTATTTT
CDR3aa: CASSLTGLAGGADTQYF

d_gene: TRBD1
j_gene: TRBJ1-3
abundance: -
v_gene: TRBV5-4
CDR3nt: TGTGCCAGCAGCTTGGCGGGGGACAGAGGGAACACCATATATTTT
CDR3aa: CASSLAGDRGNTIYF

d_gene: -
j_gene: TRBJ1-1
abundance: -
v_gene: TRBV18
CDR3nt: TGTGCCAGCTCACCCCTCGGGACTGAAGCTTTCTTT
CDR3aa: CASSPLGTEAFF

d_gene: -
j_gene: TRBJ2-1
abundance: -
v_gene: TRBV9
CDR3nt: TGTGCCAGCAGCGCTGAGATTGATGAGCAGTTCTTC
CDR3aa: CASSAEIDEQFF

d_gene: -
j_gene: TRBJ1-4
abundance: -
v_gene: TRBV5-1
CDR3nt: TGCGCCAGCAGCCTGACAGGTGGGGAAGAAAAACTGTTTTTT
CDR3aa: CASSLTGGEEKLFF

d_gene: -
j_gene: TRBJ2-3
abundance: -
v_gene: TRBV9
CDR3nt: TGTGCCAGCAGCATAAGACAGGATCAGGGCACAGATACGCAGTATTTT
CDR3aa: CASSIRQDQGTDTQYF

d_gene: TRBD1
j_gene: TRBJ2-5
abundance: -
v_gene: TRBV7-2
CDR3nt: TGTGCCAGCAGCTTAGCTGCAGGGGGCCCCGAGACCCAGTACTTC
CDR3aa: CASSLAAGGPETQYF

d_gene: TRBD1
j_gene: TRBJ2-7
abundance: -
v_gene: TRBV4-3
CDR3nt: TGCGCCAGCAGCCAGCTGGACAGGGGTGGCTACGAGCAGTACTTC
CDR3aa: CASSQLDRGGYEQYF

d_gene: -
j_gene: TRBJ1-4
abundance: few
v_gene: TRBV28
CDR3nt: TGTGCCAGCAGTTTGGGCAGGGCGGTGTTTTTT
CDR3aa: CASSLGRAVFF

d_gene: -
j_gene: TRBJ1-1
abundance: -
v_gene: TRBV28
CDR3nt: TGTGCCAGCAGTTTGAGCCCTGGGGCGGAAGCTTTCTTT
CDR3aa: CASSLSPGAEAFF

d_gene: -
j_gene: TRBJ1-2
abundance: -
v_gene: TRBV30
CDR3nt: TGTGCCTGGAGTACGACAAAGATCGGCTACACCTTC
CDR3aa: CAWSTTKIGYTF

d_gene: -
j_gene: TRBJ2-5
abundance: -
v_gene: TRBV5-1
CDR3nt: TGCGCCAGCAGCCTATTGGGACTTGACGAAGAGACCCAGTACTTC
CDR3aa: CASSLLGLDEETQYF

d_gene: TRBD2
j_gene: TRBJ2-1
abundance: medium-sized
v_gene: TRBV27
CDR3nt: TGTGCCAGCAGTTCCGGGACTAGCGGGAGCATCCATGAGCAGTTCTTC
CDR3aa: CASSSGTSGSIHEQFF

d_gene: -
j_gene: TRBJ1-1
abundance: few
v_gene: TRBV5-1
CDR3nt: TGCGCCAGCAGCTTGGAGACAGTGAACACTGAAGCTTTCTTT
CDR3aa: CASSLETVNTEAFF

d_gene: TRBD1
j_gene: TRBJ2-1
abundance: -
v_gene: TRBV4-3
CDR3nt: TGCGCCAGCAGCCAGGGCGGACAGGGGGCAAAGTTAAATGAGCAGTTCTTC
CDR3aa: CASSQGGQGAKLNEQFF

d_gene: TRBD1
j_gene: TRBJ1-4
abundance: few
v_gene: TRBV7-9
CDR3nt: TGTGCCAGCAGCTCAAGACAGGGAATAAATGAAAAACTGTTTTTT
CDR3aa: CASSSRQGINEKLFF

d_gene: -
j_gene: TRBJ2-3
abundance: -
v_gene: TRBV19
CDR3nt: TGTGCCAGTAGAAAGGGTAGCGAGGGAGTAGATACGCAGTATTTT
CDR3aa: CASRKGSEGVDTQYF

d_gene: -
j_gene: TRBJ2-1
abundance: -
v_gene: TRBV6-6
CDR3nt: TGTGCCAGCAGTTACTCGTCCCCTCCGTTTAATGAGCAGTTCTTC
CDR3aa: CASSYSSPPFNEQFF

d_gene: -
j_gene: TRBJ1-1
abundance: once
v_gene: TRBV9
CDR3nt: TGTGCCAGCAGCCCGATTAGGTCAGGGGATGGTACTGAAGCTTTCTTT
CDR3aa: CASSPIRSGDGTEAFF

d_gene: TRBD2
j_gene: TRBJ2-5
abundance: few
v_gene: TRBV28
CDR3nt: TGTGCCAGCAGCCCGCCTACCCAATCTAGCGGGAGTCGGGAGACCCAGTACTTC
CDR3aa: CASSPPTQSSGSRETQYF